This T cell receptor beta chain was documented in a study of T cell responses to AZD1222 COVID-19 vaccine (dated by TCRdb to 2020 to 2023). Study-level background: AZD1222 recipients given second doses at about 4 weeks or at about 12 weeks were pooled, since spike-specific TCR depth and breadth were not found to differ between the two schedules. TCR sequencing was performed for about 250 trial participants, of whom approximately 200 were given two doses of AZD1222 and some 25 were given two doses of MenACWY control vaccine. Trial participants were enrolled by age into 18-55, 56-69 and 70-plus year subgroups, with roughly 150, 30 and 60 TCR-sequenced participants respectively.

As for this clone: Its antigen is currently not known. Base quality data are lacking; no much larger clone is found one base away.

The label giving this sample's time point can be read as: baseline before first vaccination. The vaccinee samples were drawn from two UK trials, COV001 and COV002, one of which was a single-blind randomized controlled phase 2/3 trial testing AZD1222 (ChAdOx1 nCoV-19) in healthy adults. For TCRbeta chain sequencing, PBMC samples from trial participants were taken at day 0 and at day 28 after the second dose. The CDR3 regions of human TCRbeta chains were analyzed by immunosequencing. Processing in the source paper ran as follows. TCRs in the repertoires were compared against a reference library of SARS-CoV-2-specific TCRs that had been generated with the MIRA antigen-specificity platform. Breadth was defined as the fraction of unique TCRs that were SARS-CoV-2-associated. Depth was defined as the fraction of total T cells that were SARS-CoV-2-associated. Using the MIRA data, each spike-specific TCR was mapped to the spike region that the TCR reacts to and placed in a CD4 or CD8 class. Log10-transformed breadth and depth values were compared by one-way ANOVA with Sidak's multiple comparisons tests. TCRdb limited this immuneACCESS table to in-frame rearrangements with V and J called. A share of clones is missing; checked studies link under half to unresolved V genes, and the rest is unexplained. The DNA gave D and trimming, while V, J and clone size come from that table. Across this sample there are around 180,000 clones, with approximately 86% seen only once. Of the sample, around 8% falls within the top ten clones.

The investigation overall reported the following: Reportedly, almost half of the unique spike-specific TCRs recognized epitopes lying outside the regions that are mutated in the B.1.351 and B.1.1.7 variants. After two AZD1222 doses, spike-specific TCR breadth and depth were significantly higher than at day 0 and than in MenACWY recipients. The 56-69-year group was small, and its depth increase did not reach significance, likely because of low power. No day 14 peak-response samples were available, so repertoires were characterized only after the peak T cell response. Conclusions about previously exposed vaccinees were limited because only a handful of AZD1222 recipients were SARS-CoV-2 seropositive at baseline. The whole spike protein was spanned by vaccine-associated CD4 TCRs, and dominant responses were seen in regions 160-218 and 743-854. Participants were mostly white British, with more females than males. The authors suggested clonal diversity may have been underestimated.

The CDR3 has 16 amino acids, counting the end cysteine and phenylalanine. Only the CDR3 DNA stays, 48 bases, in frame from base 1. Based on the germline V gene (reference sequence), the CDR1 and CDR2 sequences are SEHNR and FQNEAQ. A distance of 12 bases separates the germline ends of V and J, which lose 0 bases and 4 bases respectively. This TCR was recovered from an adult in good health. Sample: peripheral blood, taken on day 0 of AZD1222 vaccination. The chain is assembled from TRBV7-9 and TRBJ2-2; the D gene is perhaps TRBD1 or TRBD2, as each covers 5 bases. The CDR3 sequence is CASSLAGGSVTGELFF. The nucleotide sequence reads TGTGCCAGCAGCTTAGCTGGGGGATCGGTCACCGGGGAGCTGTTTTTT.